Below, one TCR beta chain is given with its context. This clone has more than one count but fewer than ten. Its target antigen remains unknown. Base qualities are not provided; no much larger clone lies one nucleotide away. Healthy HIV-negative adults with no recently reported acute infections or vaccinations were included as donors. Only Caucasian adults living in Nashville, Tennessee, USA were represented among the donors. In the unsorted samples, 70 million to 90 million PBMCs were counted, and genomic DNA was extracted using the QIAamp DNA Blood Mini kit. After blood collection by leukapheresis, PBMCs were isolated using Ficoll-Histopaque density gradient centrifugation and then cryopreserved in the vapor phase of liquid nitrogen. This entry is derived from a study of shared clonotypes between healthy human individuals (dated by TCRdb to 2020 to 2021). Regarding the research as a whole: A couple of women and a few men aged 18 to 49 years were included in the cohort. To estimate repertoire size and how much clonotypes are shared between individuals, the study performed deep sequencing of blood TCR repertoires from about 5 healthy adults. To increase sequencing depth and limit assay-specific biases, TCR repertoire library preparation and sequencing were carried out by different laboratories using diverse techniques. Per donor, leukapheresis produced somewhere between about 0.85 and 8.9 billion PBMCs. What the work shows at the level of the full study, not this receptor alone: Based on pairwise subsampling, the degree of clonotype sharing among donors was expected to be affected by sequencing depth. Because the study included only a small number of donors, the genetic and exposure-history diversity represented was limited. Only blood was sampled, and tissue TCR repertoires likely differ from those in blood.

TCR CDR3 regions were amplified from genomic DNA by multiplex PCR using the deep immunoSEQ assay. Extracted genomic DNA from each cell subset was distributed evenly across all wells of several immunoSEQ 96-well plates, and each plate was treated as a replicate. For unsorted PBMC, each replicate PCR was loaded with approximately 330 ng genomic DNA, equivalent to 30,000 or so T cell genomes. Ten immunoSEQ deep assay plates were used to sequence the unsorted PBMC genomic DNA. The purified libraries were quantified using a Qubit 3.0 fluorometer, sized with a Bioanalyzer 2100, and then quantified again using the KAPA Library Quantification kit. Every immunoSEQ 96-well plate was sequenced on a separate single-read 150-cycle Illumina NextSeq 550 flow cell. Concerning the study's data processing: Because the immunoSEQ output included only junctional sequences and no quality scores, the filtering could not be the same as the filtering used for full-length reads. To assign V/J genes and CDR3, sequences were annotated against IMGT germline references using PyIR, a Python wrapper for IgBLAST v1.9. Reads were removed for weak V/J assignments (E-value above 1e-6), missing CDR3, stop codons, out-of-frame junctions, or ambiguous translated residues. V3J clonotypes were defined as sequences sharing an identical inferred V gene, J gene, and CDR3 amino acid sequence. Percentage overlap between repertoires was calculated by dividing the number of shared unique clonotypes by the size of the smaller repertoire. Richness of each repertoire was evaluated using RTK rarefaction, the Chao1 estimator, and Recon v2.1 estimates of unobserved clonotypes. TCRdb holds this immuneACCESS table with in-frame rearrangements only. Some clones are missing; in checked studies, unresolved V genes explain under half, and the rest has no known cause. V, J and clone size derive from that table, while D and trimming were established from the DNA sequence. Recorded for this sample are some 92,000 clones; around 43% of them occurred a single time. Of the sample, about 15% is held by the ten largest clones.

CDR1 and CDR2, looked up from the germline V gene, are SGHRS and YFSETQ. The CDR3 sequence holds 16 residues, the cysteine and phenylalanine included. Only the CDR3 region is kept as DNA, spanning 48 bases read in frame from base 1. Unmatched junction bases come to 9, with V trimmed by 3 bases and J by 5 bases. The sample comprised PBMCs. This sequence was found in a middle-aged woman in good health. Some clones in this sample may be carry-over from other donors' samples. In this chain, TRBV5-1 is recombined with TRBJ2-3, and 10 bases in between align with TRBD2. The CDR3 reads as follows: CASSSGALAGEDTQYF. The bases read TGCGCCAGCAGCTCCGGTGCCCTAGCGGGAGAAGATACGCAGTATTTT.